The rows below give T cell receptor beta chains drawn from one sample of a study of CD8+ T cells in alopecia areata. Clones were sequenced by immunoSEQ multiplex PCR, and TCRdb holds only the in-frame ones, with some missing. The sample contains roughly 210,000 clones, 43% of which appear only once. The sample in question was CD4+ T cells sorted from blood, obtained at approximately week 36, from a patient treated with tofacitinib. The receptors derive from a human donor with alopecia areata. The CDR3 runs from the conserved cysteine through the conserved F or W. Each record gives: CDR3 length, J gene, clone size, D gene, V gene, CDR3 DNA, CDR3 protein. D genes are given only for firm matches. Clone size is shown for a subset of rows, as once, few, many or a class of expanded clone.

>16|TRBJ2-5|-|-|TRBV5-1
TGCGCCAGCAGCTTGGAGTTTGGGGGAGGCCAAGAGACCCAGTACTTC
CASSLEFGGGQETQYF
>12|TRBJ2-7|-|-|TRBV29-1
TGCAGCGCGGGGCGAGGGTTAGACGAGCAGTACTTC
CSAGRGLDEQYF
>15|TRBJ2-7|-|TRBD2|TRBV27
TGTGCCAGCAGTCCCCTAGCGGGAGATCCCTACGAGCAGTACTTC
CASSPLAGDPYEQYF
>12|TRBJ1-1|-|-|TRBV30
TGTGCCTGGAGTGTACATCAGTCCCCAGCTTTCTTT
CAWSVHQSPAFF
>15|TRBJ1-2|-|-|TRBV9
TGTGCCAGCAGCGTAGATCTAGATGCCCGGCGGGGCTACACCTTC
CASSVDLDARRGYTF
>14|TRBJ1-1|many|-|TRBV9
TGTGCCAGCAGCGCGCAATCCTCGGGGGTTGAAGCTTTCTTT
CASSAQSSGVEAFF
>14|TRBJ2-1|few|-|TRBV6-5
TGTGCCAGCATCCCAAGAGAGGGTAGCAATGAGCAGTTCTTC
CASIPREGSNEQFF
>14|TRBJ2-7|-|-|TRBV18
TGTGCCAGCTCCACCTGGGCCCGCGACTCCGAGCAGTACTTC
CASSTWARDSEQYF
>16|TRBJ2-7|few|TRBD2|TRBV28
TGTGCCAGCAGTTTCTTCGTACTAGCGGGAGCCGACGAGCAGTACTTC
CASSFFVLAGADEQYF
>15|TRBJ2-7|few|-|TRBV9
TGTGCCAGCAGCGTCTCAGCGGCTAGCTCCTACGAGCAGTACTTC
CASSVSAASSYEQYF
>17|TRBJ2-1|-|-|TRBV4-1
TGCGCCAGCAGCCAAGACATGGTGTCGCTAGCTTACAATGAGCAGTTCTTC
CASSQDMVSLAYNEQFF
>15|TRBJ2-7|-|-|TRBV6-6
TGTGCCAGCAGTTATCGAGGGTCGAGCTCATACGAGCAGTACTTC
CASSYRGSSSYEQYF
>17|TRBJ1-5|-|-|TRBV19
TGTGCCAGTAGTATACAAGAACTTGGATTTGGCAATCAGCCCCAGCATTTT
CASSIQELGFGNQPQHF
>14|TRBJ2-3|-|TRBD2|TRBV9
TGTGCCAGCAGCTGGACTAGGCAGTCAGATACGCAGTATTTT
CASSWTRQSDTQYF
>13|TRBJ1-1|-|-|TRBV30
TGTGCCTGGACGGCAACTCGGAACACTGAAGCTTTCTTT
CAWTATRNTEAFF
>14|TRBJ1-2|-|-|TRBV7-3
TGTGCCAGCAGCCAAACGAATCAGGGATCTGGCTACACCTTC
CASSQTNQGSGYTF
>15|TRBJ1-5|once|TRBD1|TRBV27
TGTGCCAGCACTCCCGCCCGGGACAGAGGACAGCCCCAGCATTTT
CASTPARDRGQPQHF